The entry that follows covers one T cell receptor (beta chain) sequence. Amplification used 60 Vbeta primers and 13 Jbeta primers. Assay used: immunoSEQ multiplex PCR; TCRdb lists only in-frame clones, some missing. Among around 120,000 clones, 75% to 85% were seen once, and the ten largest hold 4%. Germline CDR1 and CDR2: SGHVS and FQNEAQ. This CDR3 comprises 15 residues. With 5 bases clipped from V and 2 bases from J, the junction kept 3 bases outside the gene matches. The sample is drawn from a study of cytomegalovirus exposure and HLA in healthy donors. The chain has TRBV7-8 and TRBJ2-1, with TRBD2 matching 10 bases. This sequence was found in a woman aged 40 to 50 in good health and CMV-seronegative. The sample comprised PBMCs. CDR3 DNA sequence: TGTGCCAGCAGCCTGAGCGGGGGGGCCTACAATGAGCAGTTCTTC. Its translation: CASSLSGGAYNEQFF.